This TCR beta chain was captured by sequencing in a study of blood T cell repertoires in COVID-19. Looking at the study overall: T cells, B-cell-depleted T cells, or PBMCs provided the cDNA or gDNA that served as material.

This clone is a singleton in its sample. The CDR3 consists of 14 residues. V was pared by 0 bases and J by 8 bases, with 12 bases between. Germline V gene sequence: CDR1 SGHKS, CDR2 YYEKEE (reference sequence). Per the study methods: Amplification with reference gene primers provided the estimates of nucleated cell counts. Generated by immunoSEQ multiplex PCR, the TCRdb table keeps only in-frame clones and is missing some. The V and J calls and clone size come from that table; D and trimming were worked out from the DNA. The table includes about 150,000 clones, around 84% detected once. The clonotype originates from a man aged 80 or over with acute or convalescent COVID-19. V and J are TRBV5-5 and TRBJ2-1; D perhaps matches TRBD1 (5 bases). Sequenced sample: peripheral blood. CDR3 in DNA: TGTGCCAGCAGCTTGGGTCAGGGAAGTGATGAGCAGTTCTTC. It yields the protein CASSLGQGSDEQFF.